The 29 T cell receptor beta chains below all came from one sample that was sequenced in a study of OX40 agonist ivuxolimab in advanced cancers. The assay was immunoSEQ multiplex PCR, and TCRdb's table has in-frame clones only and misses some. The sample comprises about 80,000 clones, roughly 86% of which are singletons, and around 25% rests with the top ten. The sequencing here drew on CD4+ or CD8+ T cells sorted from blood, taken in a trial of the OX40 agonist ivuxolimab. Every receptor here comes from an adult with an advanced solid tumor such as melanoma, head and neck, liver or kidney cancer.

This chain joins TRBV6-5 and TRBJ1-1, with D unclear. Germline CDR1 MNHEY, CDR2 SVGAGI. The CDR3 consists of 15 residues. Trimming removed 5 bases from V and 1 base from J, with 14 bases in between. CDR3 loop: CASSNLQEGNTEAFF. The DNA for the CDR3 is TGTGCCAGCAGTAACCTCCAGGAGGGGAACACTGAAGCTTTCTTT.

CDR3 in amino acids: CASSPRVGYATNEKLFF. In DNA, the CDR3 is TGCGCCAGCAGCCCAAGGGTAGGGTATGCAACTAATGAAAAACTGTTTTTT. V gene TRBV4-1 combines with J gene TRBJ1-4; D uncertain. The CDR3 consists of 17 residues. CDR1 is MGHRA, CDR2 YSYEKL, per germline. V lost 4 bases and J lost 0, with 15 bases in between.

This clone was picked up one time. V gene TRBV6-5 combines with J gene TRBJ1-5; no definite D call. V was shortened by 1 base and J by 7 bases, with 11 bases between the two germline ends. This CDR3 has 14 amino acids. The V gene's germline CDR1 is MNHEY and CDR2 SVGAGI. CDR3 sequence: CASSYYGASQPQHF. As DNA, the CDR3 is TGTGCCAGCAGTTACTACGGAGCTTCACAGCCCCAGCATTTT.

The V and J genes are TRBV12-5 and TRBJ2-3; D assignment may be TRBD1 or TRBD2 (5 bases each). V gave up 5 bases and J gave up 1 base, with 10 bases separating them. The V gene's germline CDR1 is LGHNT and CDR2 FRNRAP. CDR3 size: 14 residues. The CDR3 region is CASGPGDRTDTQYF. The DNA for the CDR3 is TGTGCTAGTGGTCCTGGGGACCGCACAGATACGCAGTATTTT.

The CDR3, as DNA: TGTGCCAGCAGCTTAGTAGGACCTACCGAAAAACTGTTTTTT. Translated, it gives CASSLVGPTEKLFF. J is TRBJ1-4 and V is TRBV7-9; D not resolved. V was pared by 1 base and J by 8 bases, with 11 bases between. The length of the CDR3 is 14 residues. Germline CDR1 and CDR2: SEHNR and FQNEAQ (reference sequence). Supplemented by reference TRBV7-9 and TRBJ1-4, the full variable domain reads DTGVSQNPRHKITKRGQNVTFRCDPISEHNRLYWYRQTLGQGPEFLTYFQNEAQLEKSRLLSDRFSAERPKGSFSTLEIQRTEQGDSAMYLCASSLVGPTEKLFFGSGTQLSVL.

V usage is TRBV9 and J usage is TRBJ2-2; a weak D match, TRBD1 (6 bases). The germline V and J ends were trimmed by 2 bases and 0 bases, with 8 bases remaining between them. The germline V gene has CDR1 SGDLS and CDR2 YYNGEE. The CDR3 is 15 amino acids. Here the CDR3 reads CASSVEGANTGELFF. CDR3 bases: TGTGCCAGCAGCGTTGAGGGGGCGAACACCGGGGAGCTGTTTTTT.

The chain is built from TRBV5-1 and TRBJ1-1; 8 bases match TRBD1. Germline CDR1 reads SGHRS; CDR2 reads YFSETQ. The CDR3 covers 14 residues. V shed 5 bases and J 1 base; nucleotides not matched to a gene: 4. CDR3 DNA sequence: TGCGCCAGCAGTGATGGGACAGGGAACACTGAAGCTTTCTTT. It translates to CASSDGTGNTEAFF.

This chain links TRBV2 with TRBJ2-5, with TRBD2 matching over 8 bases. Looked up from germline, CDR1 is SNHLY and CDR2 is FYNNEI. The junction had 2 bases not matched to a gene; V was cut back by 5 bases and J by 3 bases. The CDR3 runs to 13 residues. CDR3 protein: CASSRGGKETQYF. The CDR3 DNA reads TGTGCCAGCAGTCGGGGGGGAAAAGAGACCCAGTACTTC. Filled out from reference TRBV2 and TRBJ2-5, the complete variable domain reads EPEVTQTPSHQVTQMGQEVILRCVPISNHLYFYWYRQILGQKVEFLVSFYNNEISEKSEIFDDQFSVERPDGSNFTLKIRSTKLEDSAMYFCASSRGGKETQYFGPGTRLLVL.

Regarding this clone: Mismatch with germline at one junction end may stem from a read error. The chain is built from TRBV6-4 and TRBJ2-7, with TRBD2 matching 12 bases. The length of the CDR3 is 15 residues. The germline V gene encodes CDR1 MRHNA and CDR2 SNTAGT. The chain's CDR3 is CASSYSTSGSPEQYF. Here the CDR3 DNA reads TGTGCCAGCAGTTACTCGACTAGCGGGAGCCCCGAGCAGTACTTC.

This clone was seen once. The J gene is TRBJ1-1, the V gene TRBV7-2; a weak D match, TRBD1 (5 bases). This CDR3 region has 15 residues. Trimming took 1 base from V and 0 from J, leaving 9 bases between them. From germline, CDR1 is SGHTA and CDR2 FQGNSA. CDR3 nucleotide sequence: TGTGCCAGCAGCTTAGGTGCAGGGATGAACACTGAAGCTTTCTTT. Its protein is CASSLGAGMNTEAFF.

The chain uses TRBV5-4 and TRBJ2-5, with D maybe TRBD2 (6 bases). V dropped 0 bases and J dropped 3 bases, with 12 bases sitting between them. There are 15 residues in the CDR3. CDR1 and CDR2 from the germline V gene are SGHNT and YYREEE (reference sequence). CDR3 nucleotide sequence: TGTGCCAGCAGCTTGGTTTCTCTAGCGAAAGAGACCCAGTACTTC. Translated: CASSLVSLAKETQYF.

The chain carries TRBV2 and TRBJ1-1; perhaps TRBD1 as D (5 bases). This CDR3 has 13 residues. From germline, CDR1 is SNHLY and CDR2 FYNNEI. Trimming removed 4 bases at V and 10 bases at J, with 16 bases between. The CDR3 sequence: CASSAHSRRGAFF. The DNA for the CDR3 is TGTGCCAGCAGTGCACACAGCCGGAGGGGAGCTTTCTTT.

This chain connects TRBV6-1 to TRBJ1-5; D is unclear. Germline assignment: CDR1 MNHNS and CDR2 SASEGT. Deletions cut 2 bases from V and 0 bases from J, with 5 bases between. The CDR3 covers 14 residues. In nucleotides, the CDR3 is TGTGCCAGCAGTGAACAGGATAGCAATCAGCCCCAGCATTTT. Translated, it gives CASSEQDSNQPQHF.

This sequence joins TRBV11-2 and TRBJ2-5; the D is unclear. The CDR3 consists of 12 residues. Trimming pared 2 bases from V and 2 bases from J, leaving 3 bases between. The germline V gene has CDR1 SGHAT and CDR2 FQNNGV. CDR3 DNA: TGTGCCAGCAGCTTATGGCAAGAGACCCAGTACTTC. It encodes CASSLWQETQYF.

The J gene is TRBJ2-7, the V gene TRBV19; D could derive from TRBD1 or TRBD2 (5 bases each). The CDR3 spans 15 residues. V lost 1 base and J lost 0, with 10 bases in between. CDR1 LNHDA and CDR2 SQIVND come from the germline V gene (reference sequence). CDR3 in amino acids: CASSIGGRNSYEQYF. In DNA form, the CDR3 reads TGTGCCAGTAGTATAGGGGGACGGAACTCCTACGAGCAGTACTTC.

The V and J genes are TRBV5-1 and TRBJ1-3, with D unclear. Trimming shortened V by 0 bases and J by 0 bases, and 10 bases separated the two germline ends. The germline V gene encodes CDR1 SGHRS and CDR2 YFSETQ. The CDR3 is made up of 16 amino acids. CDR3 DNA sequence: TGCGCCAGCAGCTTGGAACCGGGCCGCTCTGGAAACACCATATATTTT. As protein: CASSLEPGRSGNTIYF.

The V and J genes are TRBV5-1 and TRBJ2-3; 11 bases map to TRBD2. The CDR3 consists of 19 residues. With V trimmed by 0 bases and J by 3 bases, 12 bases remained unmatched. Germline-derived CDR1 and CDR2 are SGHRS and YFSETQ. CDR3 protein: CASSLVGLAGGVETDTQYF. In nucleotides, the CDR3 is TGCGCCAGCAGCTTGGTTGGGCTAGCGGGAGGAGTGGAGACAGATACGCAGTATTTT.

The rearrangement links TRBV7-9 to TRBJ2-3, with TRBD2 matching over 7 bases. After removal of 3 bases from V and 6 bases from J, the junction contained 15 bases not matched to a gene. The CDR3 is 17 amino acids. Germline CDR1 and CDR2: SEHNR and FQNEAQ (reference sequence). CDR3 sequence reads: CASSFLLAGDTQDTQYF. Written as DNA, the CDR3 is TGTGCCAGCAGCTTCTTATTAGCGGGTGACACCCAGGATACGCAGTATTTT. The full variable domain, in which reference TRBV7-9 and TRBJ2-3 provide the parts outside the CDR3, is DTGVSQNPRHKITKRGQNVTFRCDPISEHNRLYWYRQTLGQGPEFLTYFQNEAQLEKSRLLSDRFSAERPKGSFSTLEIQRTEQGDSAMYLCASSFLLAGDTQDTQYFGPGTRLTVL.

The J gene is TRBJ2-7, the V gene TRBV6-5, with D possibly TRBD2 on 6 matching bases. The CDR3 length is 15 residues. V dropped 6 bases and J dropped 3 bases, with 18 bases sitting between them. In germline, CDR1 is MNHEY, CDR2 SVGAGI. CDR3 in amino acids: CASSEFGGNFYEQYF. In DNA form, the CDR3 reads TGTGCCAGCAGCGAGTTTGGAGGGAATTTCTACGAGCAGTACTTC.

This chain uses TRBV7-2 with TRBJ1-6; a weak D match, TRBD1 (5 bases). Trimming stripped 2 bases from V and 6 bases from J, with 8 bases between. The CDR3 has 14 residues. Germline CDR1 SGHTA, CDR2 FQGNSA. The DNA for the CDR3 is TGTGCCAGCAGCTTAACCCAGGGTAATTCACCCCTCCACTTT. This gives the protein CASSLTQGNSPLHF. The full variable domain, rest sourced from reference TRBV7-2 and TRBJ1-6, is GAGVSQSPSNKVTEKGKDVELRCDPISGHTALYWYRQSLGQGLEFLIYFQGNSAPDKSGLPSDRFSAERTGGSVSTLTIQRTQQEDSAVYLCASSLTQGNSPLHFGNGTRLTVT.

The chain joins TRBV19 to TRBJ1-2, with TRBD1 as a possible D gene (5 bases). The germline CDR1 and CDR2 sequences are LNHDA and SQIVND (reference sequence). CDR3 length equals 13 residues. Trimming removed 9 bases from V and 3 bases from J, with 14 bases in between. CDR3 sequence reads: CASRDGRYYGYTF. CDR3 nucleotides: TGTGCCAGCAGGGACGGCCGCTACTATGGCTACACCTTC.

V usage is TRBV18 and J usage is TRBJ2-2, with D perhaps TRBD1 (6 bases). The ends were cut back, 1 base at V and 4 bases at J, with 7 bases in the middle. The length of the CDR3 is 14 residues. CDR1 and CDR2 (germline): KGHSH, LQKENI. As DNA, the CDR3 is TGTGCCAGCTCACCACGACAGGTCACCGGGGAGCTGTTTTTT. This sequence encodes CASSPRQVTGELFF.

The chain links TRBV7-2 to TRBJ2-3; D unresolved. This CDR3 is 14 amino acids long. Germline values: CDR1 SGHTA, CDR2 FQGNSA. Trimming shortened V by 3 bases and J by 0 bases, and 7 bases separated the two germline ends. The DNA of the CDR3 is TGTGCCAGCAGCTTGGATGGAAGCACAGATACGCAGTATTTT. As protein: CASSLDGSTDTQYF.

The rearrangement links TRBV6-1 to TRBJ2-1; D remains ambiguous. There are 16 residues in the CDR3. The V end was cut by 0 bases, the J end by 5 bases, with 14 bases between. The germline V gene encodes CDR1 MNHNS and CDR2 SASEGT. DNA for the CDR3: TGTGCCAGCAGTGAAGCGATCGGATATCTAGACAATGAGCAGTTCTTC. It translates to CASSEAIGYLDNEQFF.

This rearrangement joins TRBV5-6 to TRBJ1-5; 7 bases agree with TRBD1. Germline assignment: CDR1 SGHDT and CDR2 YYEEEE. J was trimmed by 3 bases and V by 2 bases; bases with no gene match: 11. CDR3 length: 17 residues. The CDR3: CASSFSRDSVFNQPQHF. Written as DNA, the CDR3 is TGTGCCAGCAGCTTTTCCCGGGACAGCGTTTTCAATCAGCCCCAGCATTTT.

This chain uses TRBV11-2 with TRBJ2-5, with TRBD1 matching over 7 bases. The CDR3 sequence is 13 residues long. V was clipped by 4 bases and J by 5 bases; unmatched bases: 4. Germline V CDR1 and CDR2: SGHAT, FQNNGV. The CDR3 sequence: CASSSGTVETQYF. CDR3 in DNA: TGTGCCAGCAGCTCCGGGACAGTTGAGACCCAGTACTTC.

This rearrangement joins TRBV10-3 to TRBJ2-5, with 15 bases matching TRBD2. This CDR3 has 18 amino acids. J gave up 4 bases and V 7 bases, and 13 bases lay outside the gene matches. Per germline, CDR1 ENHRY and CDR2 SYGVKD. This chain's CDR3 is CAIKTGLAGGGSGETQYF. Here the CDR3 DNA reads TGTGCCATCAAGACGGGACTAGCGGGGGGCGGAAGCGGAGAGACCCAGTACTTC.

This chain connects TRBV7-8 to TRBJ1-2, with 7 bases that match TRBD1. There are 16 residues in the CDR3. J lost 4 bases, V lost 3 bases, and 11 bases had no gene match. The V gene's germline CDR1 is SGHVS and CDR2 FQNEAQ. The CDR3 nucleotides are TGTGCCAGCAGCTTGGGCCTGGGACAGCTTTTCTATGGCTACACCTTC. Translated: CASSLGLGQLFYGYTF.

This sequence joins TRBV7-6 and TRBJ1-2; TRBD1 is a possible D gene (6 bases). Trimming left V 5 bases short and J 4 bases short, with 17 bases between. CDR1 and CDR2 (germline): SGHVS, FNYEAQ. This CDR3 is built from 15 residues. Here the CDR3 DNA reads TGTGCCAGCAGCCCCTCCCAGGGGAACCCCTATGGCTACACCTTC. Its protein product is CASSPSQGNPYGYTF.